The 27 T cell receptor beta chains below were found in one sample sequenced in a study of T-cell reconstitution after alpha-beta-depleted transplantation in children (dated by TCRdb to 2016 to 2018). The method behind the library was PCR. Sequenced on an Illumina HiSeq 2500. TCR library preparation used molecular barcoding, with unique molecular identifiers applied to normalize quantification of the TCRbeta repertoire. TCRdb passed the public sequencing reads through fastp at Q25 and MiXCR, retaining productive beta sequences. All rows with the same CDR3 protein become a single entry with the most common DNA and genes. This sample has hundreds of thousands of distinct CDR3 sequences in its table, and approximately 15% of those were observed once. 1.1% of the sample is held by the ten biggest clonotypes. The sample here was PBMCs from the stem cell graft donor, taken from the stem cell graft. The receptors stem from a human donor who donated a stem cell graft to a child with acute myeloid leukemia.

V is TRBV5-1 and J is TRBJ2-2; weak D call: TRBD1 (6 bases). Germline V gene lookup returns CDR1 SGHRS and CDR2 YFSETQ. V was pared by 1 base and J by 0 bases, with 13 bases between. CDR3 size: 17 residues. The CDR3 region has the DNA TGCGCCAGCAGCTTGAGGACAGCCGCGGCGAACACCGGGGAGCTGTTTTTT. This codes for CASSLRTAAANTGELFF.

This clonotype was counted a few times. The CDR3 DNA reads TGCGCCAGCACCTCAATGTATTCGGGGAATGAGCAGTTCTTC. Translation: CASTSMYSGNEQFF. The V gene is TRBV5-1, the J gene TRBJ2-1; TRBD2 might be the D (5 bases). Germline-derived CDR1 and CDR2 are SGHRS and YFSETQ. The V end lost 6 bases, the J end lost 7 bases, and 17 bases lay between the germline ends. The CDR3 is 14 residues long.

This clonotype was counted only a few times. This rearrangement joins TRBV6-1 to TRBJ2-7, with 8 bases that match TRBD2. Losses at the gene ends were 9 bases for V and 0 bases for J; bases not matched to a gene: 13. The CDR3 contains 16 residues. Germline-derived CDR1 and CDR2 are MNHNS and SASEGT. For the CDR3, the DNA is TGTGCCAGGAAGAGCGGGGGCCCGCACCTCTCCTACGAGCAGTACTTC. Translated, it gives CARKSGGPHLSYEQYF.

The J gene is TRBJ2-1, the V gene TRBV20-1; 8 bases match TRBD2. The DNA end is more similar to TRBJ2-7, so the J call may be wrong. The CDR3 has 13 residues. CDR1 DFQATT and CDR2 SNEGSKA come from the germline V gene (reference sequence). CDR3 DNA sequence: TGCAGTGCCCCAGCGGGGGTGAAAAATGAGCAGTACTTC. Translation gives CSAPAGVKNEQYF.

The rearrangement uses TRBV7-9 and TRBJ2-7; the D is unclear. V lost 5 bases and J 0 bases, leaving 11 bases between the germline ends. Germline CDR1 and CDR2: SEHNR and FQNEAQ (reference sequence). This CDR3 comprises 14 residues. CDR3 protein: CASSGRHSSYEQYF. CDR3 sequence (DNA): TGTGCCAGCAGCGGCCGACACAGCTCCTACGAGCAGTACTTC.

This clonotype was observed once. The genes are TRBV7-6 and TRBJ2-7; no definite D call. There are 12 residues in the CDR3. Trimming stripped 4 bases from V and 3 bases from J, with 7 bases between. Germline V CDR1 and CDR2: SGHVS, FNYEAQ. Here the CDR3 reads CASSSSDYEQYF. In DNA form, the CDR3 reads TGTGCCAGCAGCTCCTCTGACTACGAGCAGTACTTC.

The genes are TRBV6-1 and TRBJ2-1; D is uncertain. V lost 4 bases and J lost 0, with 7 bases in between. CDR3 length: 14 amino acids. Per the germline V gene, CDR1 is MNHNS and CDR2 is SASEGT. CDR3 protein: CASSGGVSYNEQFF. CDR3 nucleotide sequence: TGTGCCAGCAGTGGGGGTGTCTCCTACAATGAGCAGTTCTTC.

This clonotype appeared a few times. The rearrangement links TRBV7-2 to TRBJ2-1; TRBD2 aligns across 7 bases. This CDR3 is built from 14 residues. Germline V lookup: CDR1 SGHTA, CDR2 FQGNSA. The J segment lost 8 bases and the V segment lost 7 bases, leaving 11 bases of the junction unmatched. The CDR3 sequence is CASKRTRLIDEQFF. For the CDR3, the DNA is TGTGCCAGCAAGAGGACTAGGTTGATAGATGAGCAGTTCTTC.

Many counts were recorded for this clonotype. J is TRBJ1-5 and V is TRBV20-1; 10 bases are shared with TRBD1. V trimming: 4 bases; J trimming: 1 base; junction bases outside the gene matches: 10. The CDR3 spans 17 residues. Per germline, CDR1 DFQATT and CDR2 SNEGSKA (reference sequence). The CDR3 region is CSANDRGQFKSNQPQHF. The CDR3 DNA follows: TGCAGTGCTAACGACAGGGGGCAATTCAAAAGCAATCAGCCCCAGCATTTT.

This clonotype was found once. J is TRBJ2-1 and V is TRBV30, with D possibly matching TRBD1 (5 bases). Trimming removed 0 bases at V and 4 bases at J, with 7 bases between. The CDR3 sequence is 13 residues long. In germline, CDR1 is GTSNPN, CDR2 SVGIG (reference sequence). The DNA of the CDR3 is TGTGCCTGGAGTGTAGGGGTATACAATGAGCAGTTCTTC. Its protein product is CAWSVGVYNEQFF.

This clonotype was seen a few times. The chain has TRBV7-2 and TRBJ2-3; 9 nucleotides line up with TRBD2. CDR1 is SGHTA, CDR2 FQGNSA, per germline. This CDR3 region has 17 residues. With 6 bases clipped from V and 0 bases from J, the junction kept 10 bases outside the gene matches. The CDR3 bases are TGTGCCAGCAGATCTGCGGGGCGGGGGGGGAGCACAGATACGCAGTATTTT. It yields the protein CASRSAGRGGSTDTQYF. Full variable domain (outside the CDR3, taken from reference TRBV7-2 and TRBJ2-3): GAGVSQSPSNKVTEKGKDVELRCDPISGHTALYWYRQSLGQGLEFLIYFQGNSAPDKSGLPSDRFSAERTGGSVSTLTIQRTQQEDSAVYLCASRSAGRGGSTDTQYFGPGTRLTVL.

The rearrangement joins TRBV7-2 to TRBJ1-2; tentative D call: TRBD1 (5 bases). Germline CDR1 reads SGHTA; CDR2 reads FQGNSA. The CDR3 covers 14 residues. V was clipped by 1 base and J by 9 bases, with 15 bases between them. This chain's CDR3 is CASSLEGRDHRYTF. The CDR3 coding sequence is TGTGCCAGCAGCTTAGAGGGCAGGGATCATCGCTACACCTTC.

This clonotype was recorded many times. The chain recombines TRBV20-1 with TRBJ1-1; D not certain. The CDR3 is 13 residues long. Germline lookup yields CDR1 DFQATT and CDR2 SNEGSKA (reference sequence). Trimming removed 6 bases from V and 5 bases from J, with 16 bases in between. The CDR3 region has the DNA TGCAGTGCCCTTGTAGGTGTGGGGACTGAAGCTTTCTTT. Its translation: CSALVGVGTEAFF.

This clonotype was seen ten or more times. The chain carries TRBV20-1 and TRBJ2-7; D may be TRBD2 (5 bases). The V and J ends lost 6 bases and 0 bases respectively, with 12 bases between them. The CDR3 sequence is 13 residues long. Germline assignment: CDR1 DFQATT and CDR2 SNEGSKA (reference sequence). CDR3 protein: CSAAGRSSYEQYF. As DNA, the CDR3 is TGCAGTGCGGCGGGCAGGAGCTCCTACGAGCAGTACTTC.

This clonotype was detected a few times. The chain links TRBV12-3 or TRBV12-4 to TRBJ1-4, with a possible D match to TRBD1 (6 bases). This CDR3 has 15 amino acids. V lost 5 bases to trimming and J lost 4 bases, with 14 bases between them. The CDR3 loop is CASSPGGALNEKLFF. As DNA, the CDR3 is TGTGCCAGCAGTCCGGGGGGGGCCCTTAATGAAAAACTGTTTTTT.

Many counts were recorded for this clonotype. The genes are TRBV20-1 and TRBJ1-3; unclear D gene. Germline CDR1 DFQATT, CDR2 SNEGSKA (reference sequence). Between the trimmed V and J ends, which lost 3 bases and 0 bases, there was a span of 6 bases. The CDR3 is made up of 13 amino acids. Here the CDR3 DNA reads TGCAGTGCTAGGAGGGACTCTGGAAACACCATATATTTT. Translating it yields CSARRDSGNTIYF.

This sequence joins TRBV6-1 and TRBJ2-3, with 7 bases aligning to TRBD2. The CDR3 totals 14 residues. Germline-derived CDR1 and CDR2 are MNHNS and SASEGT. Unmatched junction bases numbered 4, after V lost 5 bases and J lost 2 bases. CDR3 region: CASSQSGDTDTQYF. As DNA, the CDR3 is TGTGCCAGCAGTCAAAGCGGGGACACAGATACGCAGTATTTT.

This clonotype has a handful of counts. The chain uses TRBV12-3 or TRBV12-4 and TRBJ1-5; TRBD1 might be the D (6 bases). The germline V and J ends were trimmed by 6 bases and 5 bases, with 11 bases remaining between them. The CDR3 runs 13 residues. CDR3 sequence (DNA): TGTGCCAGCAGAAACAGGGTCCATCAGCCCCAGCATTTT. Its protein is CASRNRVHQPQHF.

In this sample, this clonotype turned up many times. The chain couples TRBV7-9 to TRBJ2-2; D not resolved. This CDR3 contains 14 residues. Deletions cut 5 bases from V and 0 bases from J, with 7 bases between. CDR1 is SEHNR, CDR2 FQNEAQ, per germline (reference sequence). DNA of the CDR3: TGTGCCAGCAGCGCCCTACCGAACACCGGGGAGCTGTTTTTT. This gives the protein CASSALPNTGELFF.

Many counts were recorded for this clonotype. This chain joins TRBV7-8 and TRBJ1-3; D perhaps matches TRBD1 (6 bases). The CDR3 is 14 amino acids. CDR1 SGHVS and CDR2 FQNEAQ come from the germline V gene. Trimming shortened V by 4 bases and J by 7 bases, and 14 bases separated the two germline ends. CDR3 protein: CASSSRGAGNTIYF. The CDR3 DNA follows: TGTGCCAGCAGCTCACGGGGGGCAGGCAACACCATATATTTT.

In its sample, this clonotype was seen many times. This chain connects TRBV6-5 to TRBJ2-7; D possibly corresponds to TRBD1 (7 bases). Germline loops: CDR1 MNHEY, CDR2 SVGAGI. The length of the CDR3 is 12 residues. With 2 bases removed from V and 11 bases from J, the gap between germline ends came to 13 bases. The CDR3 protein is CASSYGRGVEYF. The DNA of the CDR3 is TGTGCCAGCAGTTACGGCAGGGGGGTGGAGTACTTC.

This clonotype was observed a handful of times. This chain connects TRBV7-2 to TRBJ2-2; 7 bases match TRBD2. Germline V gene sequence: CDR1 SGHTA, CDR2 FQGNSA. This CDR3 contains 15 residues. Germline trimming cut 5 bases from V and 4 bases from J; bases unmatched to any gene: 7. CDR3 DNA sequence: TGTGCCAGCAGCCTAGTTGGGACTATCACCGGGGAGCTGTTTTTT. Translation: CASSLVGTITGELFF.

This clonotype was seen a handful of times. The V gene is TRBV11-2, the J gene TRBJ2-3; 9 bases map to TRBD1. The CDR3 extends over 18 amino acids. Germline-derived CDR1 and CDR2 are SGHAT and FQNNGV. Unmatched junction bases numbered 9, after V lost 2 bases and J lost 0 bases. CDR3 loop: CASSLIELQGASTDTQYF. The CDR3 DNA reads TGTGCCAGCAGCTTAATCGAACTACAGGGGGCTAGCACAGATACGCAGTATTTT.

This clonotype was counted ten times or more. The chain links TRBV7-9 to TRBJ2-1, with no clear D. Looked up from germline, CDR1 is SEHNR and CDR2 is FQNEAQ (reference sequence). This CDR3 spans 13 amino acids. Trimming took 1 base from V and 6 from J, leaving 7 bases between them. The CDR3 reads CASSLGRRNEQFF. The CDR3 bases are TGTGCCAGCAGCTTAGGACGGCGCAATGAGCAGTTCTTC. The variable domain in full, completed from reference TRBV7-9 and TRBJ2-1, reads DTGVSQNPRHKITKRGQNVTFRCDPISEHNRLYWYRQTLGQGPEFLTYFQNEAQLEKSRLLSDRFSAERPKGSFSTLEIQRTEQGDSAMYLCASSLGRRNEQFFGPGTRLTVL.

At least ten counts were recorded for this clonotype. This rearrangement joins TRBV20-1 to TRBJ2-3, with a weak D call TRBD2 (6 bases). Looked up from germline, CDR1 is DFQATT and CDR2 is SNEGSKA (reference sequence). With 3 bases removed from V and 4 bases from J, the gap between germline ends came to 11 bases. The CDR3 is made up of 13 amino acids. The CDR3 here is CSARLRGSDTQYF. The CDR3 DNA reads as TGCAGTGCTAGGCTGCGGGGTTCAGATACGCAGTATTTT.

As for this clonotype: Lacking the conserved final phenylalanine or tryptophan, this CDR3 likely reflects a read error. This chain connects TRBV5-1 to TRBJ1-1; 7 nucleotides align to TRBD1. CDR1 is SGHRS and CDR2 is YFSETQ in the germline V gene. This CDR3 comprises 13 residues. V lost 7 bases, J lost 0 bases, and 3 bases stayed unmatched. The CDR3 loop reads CASGGTVNTEAFL. The CDR3 coding sequence is TGCGCCAGCGGTGGGACAGTGAACACTGAAGCTTTCCTT.

This clonotype was observed a handful of times. The genes are TRBV12-3 or TRBV12-4 and TRBJ1-5; 7 bases match TRBD1. The CDR3 has 16 amino acids. Losses at the gene ends were 6 bases for V and 3 bases for J; bases not matched to a gene: 11. The CDR3: CASSPGQEGTNQPQHF. The CDR3 nucleotides read TGTGCCAGCAGCCCCGGACAGGAGGGTACCAATCAGCCCCAGCATTTT.